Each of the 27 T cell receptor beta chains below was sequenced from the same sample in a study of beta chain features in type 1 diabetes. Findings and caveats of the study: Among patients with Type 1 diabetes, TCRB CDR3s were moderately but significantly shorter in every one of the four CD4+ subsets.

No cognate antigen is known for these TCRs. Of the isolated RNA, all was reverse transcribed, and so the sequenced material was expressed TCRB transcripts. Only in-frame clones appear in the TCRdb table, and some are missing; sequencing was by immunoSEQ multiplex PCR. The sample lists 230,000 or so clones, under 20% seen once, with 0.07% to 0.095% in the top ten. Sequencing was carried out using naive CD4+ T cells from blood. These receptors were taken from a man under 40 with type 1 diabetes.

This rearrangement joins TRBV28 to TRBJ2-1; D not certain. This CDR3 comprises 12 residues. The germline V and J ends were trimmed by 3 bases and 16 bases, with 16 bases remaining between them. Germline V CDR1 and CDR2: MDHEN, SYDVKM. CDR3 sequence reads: CASSLVIGISFF. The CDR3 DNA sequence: TGTGCCAGCAGTTTGGTGATTGGTATATCATTCTTC.

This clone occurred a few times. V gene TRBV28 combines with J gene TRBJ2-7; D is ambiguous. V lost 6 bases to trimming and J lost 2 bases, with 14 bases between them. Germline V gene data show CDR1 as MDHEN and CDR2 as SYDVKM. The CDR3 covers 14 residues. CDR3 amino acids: CASSEHSEPYEQYF. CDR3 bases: TGTGCCAGCAGCGAACATTCGGAGCCCTACGAGCAGTACTTC.

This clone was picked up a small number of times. The chain's CDR3 is CASSYSRGYEQYF. The CDR3 DNA reads as TGTGCCAGCAGTTATTCCCGGGGCTACGAGCAGTACTTC. The rearrangement uses TRBV6-5 and TRBJ2-7; possibly TRBD2 for D (5 bases). Trimming removed 3 bases at V and 3 bases at J, with 9 bases between. The CDR3 extends over 13 amino acids. CDR1 is MNHEY, CDR2 SVGAGI, per germline.

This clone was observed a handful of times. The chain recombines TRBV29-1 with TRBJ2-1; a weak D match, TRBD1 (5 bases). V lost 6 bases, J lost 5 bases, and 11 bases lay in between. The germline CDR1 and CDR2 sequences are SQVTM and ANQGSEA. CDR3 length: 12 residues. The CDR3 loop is CSVAGLNNEQFF. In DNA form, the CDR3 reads TGCAGCGTGGCAGGGTTAAACAATGAGCAGTTCTTC.

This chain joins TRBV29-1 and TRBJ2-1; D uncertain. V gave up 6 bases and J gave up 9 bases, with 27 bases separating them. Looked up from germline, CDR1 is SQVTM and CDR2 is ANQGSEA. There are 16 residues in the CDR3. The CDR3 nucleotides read TGCAGCGTCCTTGGCGAACCCTTCCGAGCCGTTATTGAGCAGTTCTTC. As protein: CSVLGEPFRAVIEQFF.

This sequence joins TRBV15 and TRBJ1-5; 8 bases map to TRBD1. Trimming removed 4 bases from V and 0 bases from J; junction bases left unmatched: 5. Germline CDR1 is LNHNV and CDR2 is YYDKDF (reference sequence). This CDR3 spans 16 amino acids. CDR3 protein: CATSTSRGLSNQPQHF. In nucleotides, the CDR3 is TGTGCCACCAGCACAAGCAGGGGGCTTAGCAATCAGCCCCAGCATTTT.

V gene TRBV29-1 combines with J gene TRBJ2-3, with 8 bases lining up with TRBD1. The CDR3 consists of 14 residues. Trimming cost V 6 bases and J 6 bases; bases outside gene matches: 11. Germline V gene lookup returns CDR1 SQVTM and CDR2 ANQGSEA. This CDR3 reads CSVLSGGWPDTQYF. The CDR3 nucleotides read TGCAGCGTATTATCAGGGGGCTGGCCGGATACGCAGTATTTT.

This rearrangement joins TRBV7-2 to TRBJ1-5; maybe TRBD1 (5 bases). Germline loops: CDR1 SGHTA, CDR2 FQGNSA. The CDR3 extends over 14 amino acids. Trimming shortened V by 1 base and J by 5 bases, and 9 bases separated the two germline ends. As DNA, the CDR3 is TGTGCCAGCAGCTTAGATGGGGGTTATCAGCCCCAGCATTTT. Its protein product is CASSLDGGYQPQHF.

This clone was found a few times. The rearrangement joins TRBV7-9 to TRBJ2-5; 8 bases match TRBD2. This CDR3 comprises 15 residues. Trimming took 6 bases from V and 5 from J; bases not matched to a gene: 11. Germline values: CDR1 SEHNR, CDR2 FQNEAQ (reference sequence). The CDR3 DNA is TGTGCCAGCAGTCCCTCTGCTAGCGGGCGGGAGACCCAGTACTTC. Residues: CASSPSASGRETQYF.

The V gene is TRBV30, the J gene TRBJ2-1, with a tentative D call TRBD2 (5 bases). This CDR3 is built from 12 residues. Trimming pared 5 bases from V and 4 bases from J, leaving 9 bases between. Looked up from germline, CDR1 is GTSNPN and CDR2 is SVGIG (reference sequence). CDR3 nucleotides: TGTGCCTGGGGCCCGGGGTACAATGAGCAGTTCTTC. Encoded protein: CAWGPGYNEQFF.

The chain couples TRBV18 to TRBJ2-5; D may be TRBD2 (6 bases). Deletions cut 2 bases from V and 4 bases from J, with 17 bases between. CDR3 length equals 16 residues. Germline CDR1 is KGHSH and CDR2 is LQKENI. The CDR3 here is CASSPKAAGSGETQYF. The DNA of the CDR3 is TGTGCCAGCTCACCAAAGGCAGCGGGTAGCGGAGAGACCCAGTACTTC.

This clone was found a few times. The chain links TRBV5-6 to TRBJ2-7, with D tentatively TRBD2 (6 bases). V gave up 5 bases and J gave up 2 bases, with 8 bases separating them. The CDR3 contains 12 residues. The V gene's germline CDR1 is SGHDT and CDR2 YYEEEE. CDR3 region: CASRGGTYEQYF. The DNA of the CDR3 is TGTGCCAGCAGGGGAGGAACCTACGAGCAGTACTTC. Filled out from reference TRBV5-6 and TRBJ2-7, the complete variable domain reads DAGVTQSPTHLIKTRGQQVTLRCSPKSGHDTVSWYQQALGQGPQFIFQYYEEEERQRGNFPDRFSGHQFPNYSSELNVNALLLGDSALYLCASRGGTYEQYFGPGTRLTVT.

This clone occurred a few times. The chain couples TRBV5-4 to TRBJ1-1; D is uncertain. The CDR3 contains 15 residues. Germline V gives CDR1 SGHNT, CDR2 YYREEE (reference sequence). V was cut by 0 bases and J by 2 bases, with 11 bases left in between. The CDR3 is CASSLDLQSNTEAFF. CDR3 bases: TGTGCCAGCAGCTTGGACCTACAGAGTAACACTGAAGCTTTCTTT.

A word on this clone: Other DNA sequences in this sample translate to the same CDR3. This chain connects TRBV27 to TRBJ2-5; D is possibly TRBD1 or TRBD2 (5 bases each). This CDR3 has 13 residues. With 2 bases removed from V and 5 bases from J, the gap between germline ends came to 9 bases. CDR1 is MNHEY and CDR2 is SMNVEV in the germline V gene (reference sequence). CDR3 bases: TGTGCCAGCAGTTTAAGGGGACGGGAGACCCAGTACTTC. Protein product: CASSLRGRETQYF.

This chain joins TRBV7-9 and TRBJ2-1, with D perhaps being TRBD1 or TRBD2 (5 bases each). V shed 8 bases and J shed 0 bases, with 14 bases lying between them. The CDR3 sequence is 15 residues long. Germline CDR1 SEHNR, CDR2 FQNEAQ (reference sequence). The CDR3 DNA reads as TGTGCCAGCGGACAACACGGGACCTCCTACAATGAGCAGTTCTTC. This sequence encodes CASGQHGTSYNEQFF.

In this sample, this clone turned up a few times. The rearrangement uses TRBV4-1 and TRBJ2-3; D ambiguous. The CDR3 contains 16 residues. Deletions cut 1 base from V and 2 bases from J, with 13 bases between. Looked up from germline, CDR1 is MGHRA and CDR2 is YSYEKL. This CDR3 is CASSQGLGRYTDTQYF. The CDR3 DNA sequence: TGCGCCAGCAGCCAAGGTCTGGGCAGATACACAGATACGCAGTATTTT.

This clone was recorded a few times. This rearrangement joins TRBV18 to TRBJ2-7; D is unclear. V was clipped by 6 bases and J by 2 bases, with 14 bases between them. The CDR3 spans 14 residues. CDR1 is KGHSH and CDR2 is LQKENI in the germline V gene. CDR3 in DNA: TGTGCCAGCTCCCTGACCACGGGTACCTACGAGCAGTACTTC. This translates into CASSLTTGTYEQYF.

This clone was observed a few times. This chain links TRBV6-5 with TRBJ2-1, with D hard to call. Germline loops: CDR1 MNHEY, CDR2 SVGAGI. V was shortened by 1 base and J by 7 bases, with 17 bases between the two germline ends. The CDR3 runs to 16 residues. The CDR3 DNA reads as TGTGCCAGCAGTTACTGGTCCCCCACCCTACAGAATGAGCAGTTCTTC. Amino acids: CASSYWSPTLQNEQFF.

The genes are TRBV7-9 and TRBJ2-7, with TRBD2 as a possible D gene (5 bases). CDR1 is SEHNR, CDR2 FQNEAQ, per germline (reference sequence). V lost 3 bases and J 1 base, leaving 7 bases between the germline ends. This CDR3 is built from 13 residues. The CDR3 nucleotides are TGTGCCAGCAGCTTGAGGGATTCCTACGAGCAGTACTTC. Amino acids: CASSLRDSYEQYF.

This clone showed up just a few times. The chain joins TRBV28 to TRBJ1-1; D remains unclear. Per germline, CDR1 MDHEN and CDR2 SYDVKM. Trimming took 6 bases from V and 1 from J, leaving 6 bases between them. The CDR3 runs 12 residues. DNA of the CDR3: TGTGCCAGCAGGGCAGGGAACACTGAAGCTTTCTTT. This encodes CASRAGNTEAFF.

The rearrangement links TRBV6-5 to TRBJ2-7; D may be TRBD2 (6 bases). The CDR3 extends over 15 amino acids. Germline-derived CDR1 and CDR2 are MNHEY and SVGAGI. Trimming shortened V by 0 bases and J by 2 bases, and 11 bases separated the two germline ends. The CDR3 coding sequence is TGTGCCAGCAGTTACTCGAGAAGCGGGCCCTACGAGCAGTACTTC. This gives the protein CASSYSRSGPYEQYF.

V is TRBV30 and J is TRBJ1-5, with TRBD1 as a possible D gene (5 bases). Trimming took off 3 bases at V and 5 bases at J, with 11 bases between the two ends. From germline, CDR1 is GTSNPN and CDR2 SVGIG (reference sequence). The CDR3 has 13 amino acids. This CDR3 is CAWREQAYQPQHF. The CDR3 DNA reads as TGTGCCTGGAGGGAACAGGCTTATCAGCCCCAGCATTTT.

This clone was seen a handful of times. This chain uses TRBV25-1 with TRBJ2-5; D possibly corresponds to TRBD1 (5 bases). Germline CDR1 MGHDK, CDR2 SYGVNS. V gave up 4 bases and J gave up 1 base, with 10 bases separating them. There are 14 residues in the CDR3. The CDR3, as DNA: TGTGCCAGCAGTGTAGGACAAGTCCAAGAGACCCAGTACTTC. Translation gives CASSVGQVQETQYF.

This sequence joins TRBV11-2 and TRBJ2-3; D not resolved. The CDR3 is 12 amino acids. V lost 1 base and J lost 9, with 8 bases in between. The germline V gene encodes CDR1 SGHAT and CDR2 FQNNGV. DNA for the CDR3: TGTGCCAGCAGCTTAGGTGTAATCACGCAGTATTTT. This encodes CASSLGVITQYF. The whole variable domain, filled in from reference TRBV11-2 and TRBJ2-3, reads EAGVAQSPRYKIIEKRQSVAFWCNPISGHATLYWYQQILGQGPKLLIQFQNNGVVDDSQLPKDRFSAERLKGVDSTLKIQPAKLEDSAVYLCASSLGVITQYFGPGTRLTVL.

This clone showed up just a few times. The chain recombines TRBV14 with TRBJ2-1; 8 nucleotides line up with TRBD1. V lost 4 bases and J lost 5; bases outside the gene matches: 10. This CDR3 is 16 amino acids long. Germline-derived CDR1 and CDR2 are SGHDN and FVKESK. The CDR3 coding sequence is TGTGCCAGCAGCCCCCTCGGGCAGGGGGCCCACAATGAGCAGTTCTTC. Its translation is CASSPLGQGAHNEQFF.

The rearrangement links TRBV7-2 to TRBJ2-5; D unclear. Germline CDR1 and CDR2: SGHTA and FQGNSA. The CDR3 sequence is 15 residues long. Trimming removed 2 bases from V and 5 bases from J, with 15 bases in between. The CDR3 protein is CASSLIGELGETQYF. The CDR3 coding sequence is TGTGCCAGCAGCTTAATTGGTGAACTCGGGGAGACCCAGTACTTC.

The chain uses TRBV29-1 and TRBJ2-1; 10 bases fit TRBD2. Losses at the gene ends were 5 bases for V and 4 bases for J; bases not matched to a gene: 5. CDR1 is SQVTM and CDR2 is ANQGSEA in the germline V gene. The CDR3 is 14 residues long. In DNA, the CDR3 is TGCAGCGTTCCCGGGACTAGCGTGTACAATGAGCAGTTCTTC. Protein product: CSVPGTSVYNEQFF.